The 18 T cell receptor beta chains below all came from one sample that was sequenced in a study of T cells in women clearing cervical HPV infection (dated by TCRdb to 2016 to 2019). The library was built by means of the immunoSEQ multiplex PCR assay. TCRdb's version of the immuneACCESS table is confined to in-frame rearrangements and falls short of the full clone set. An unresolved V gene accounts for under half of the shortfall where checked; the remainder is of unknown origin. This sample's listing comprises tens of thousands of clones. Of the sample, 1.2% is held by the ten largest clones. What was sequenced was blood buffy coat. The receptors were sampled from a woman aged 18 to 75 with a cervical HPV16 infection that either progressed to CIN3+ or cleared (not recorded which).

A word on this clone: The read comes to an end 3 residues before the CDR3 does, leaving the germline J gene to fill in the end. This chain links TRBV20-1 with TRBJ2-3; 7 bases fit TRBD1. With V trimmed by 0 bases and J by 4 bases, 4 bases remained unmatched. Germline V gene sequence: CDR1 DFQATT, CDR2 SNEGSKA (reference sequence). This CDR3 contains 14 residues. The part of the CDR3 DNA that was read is TGCAGTGCTAGAGACCTTACAGGGGCAGATACG. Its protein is CSARDLTGADT. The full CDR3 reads CSARDLTGADTQYF.

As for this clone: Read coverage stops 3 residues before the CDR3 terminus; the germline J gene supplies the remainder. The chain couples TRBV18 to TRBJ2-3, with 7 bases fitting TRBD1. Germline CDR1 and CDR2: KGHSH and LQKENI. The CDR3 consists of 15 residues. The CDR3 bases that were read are TGTGCCAGCTCACGCAAGGGGACAGACTATCAGCCG. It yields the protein CASSRKGTDYQP. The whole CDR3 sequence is CASSRKGTDYQPQYF.

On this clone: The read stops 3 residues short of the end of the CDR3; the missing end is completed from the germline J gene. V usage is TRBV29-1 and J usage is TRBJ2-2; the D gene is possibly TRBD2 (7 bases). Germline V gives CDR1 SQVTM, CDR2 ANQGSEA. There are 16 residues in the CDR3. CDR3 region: CSVGGPQGASNEKLFF. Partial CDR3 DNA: TGCAGCGTGGGGGGGCCCCAAGGCGCGTCCAATGAAAAG.

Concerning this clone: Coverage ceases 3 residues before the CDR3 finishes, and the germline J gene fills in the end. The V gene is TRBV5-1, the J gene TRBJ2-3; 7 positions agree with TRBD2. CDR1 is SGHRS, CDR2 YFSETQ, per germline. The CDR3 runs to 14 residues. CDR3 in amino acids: CASFDGGYQETQYF. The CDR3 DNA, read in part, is TGCGCCAGCTTTGACGGGGGGTACCAAGAGACG.

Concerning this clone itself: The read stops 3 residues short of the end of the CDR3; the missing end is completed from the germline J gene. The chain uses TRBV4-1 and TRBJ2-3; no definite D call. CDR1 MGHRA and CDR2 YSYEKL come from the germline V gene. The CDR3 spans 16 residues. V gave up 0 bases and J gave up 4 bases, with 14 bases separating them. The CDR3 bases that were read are TGCGCCAGCAGCCAAGAAAGAGCGTCGGTATCAGATACG. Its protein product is CASSQERASVSDT. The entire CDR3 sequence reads CASSQERASVSDTQYF.

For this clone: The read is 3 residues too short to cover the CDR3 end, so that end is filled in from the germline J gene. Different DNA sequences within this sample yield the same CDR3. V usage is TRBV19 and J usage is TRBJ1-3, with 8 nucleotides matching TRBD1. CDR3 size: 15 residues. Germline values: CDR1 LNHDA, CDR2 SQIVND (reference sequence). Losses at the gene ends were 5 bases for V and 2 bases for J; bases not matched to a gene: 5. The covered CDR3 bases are TGTGCCAGTAGTCTGACGACAGGGGCTGGAAACACC. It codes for CASSLTTGAGNT. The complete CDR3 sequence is CASSLTTGAGNTIYF.

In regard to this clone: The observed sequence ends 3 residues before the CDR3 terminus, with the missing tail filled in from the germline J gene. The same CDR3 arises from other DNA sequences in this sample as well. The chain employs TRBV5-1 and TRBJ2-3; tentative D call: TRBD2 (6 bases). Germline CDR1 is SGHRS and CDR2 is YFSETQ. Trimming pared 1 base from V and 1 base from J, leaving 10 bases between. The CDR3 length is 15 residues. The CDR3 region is CASSLFGGGTDTQYF. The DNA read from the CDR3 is TGCGCCAGCAGCTTGTTCGGCGGGGGCACAGATACG. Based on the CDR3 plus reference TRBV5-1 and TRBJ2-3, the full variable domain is KAGVTQTPRYLIKTRGQQVTLSCSPISGHRSVSWYQQTPGQGLQFLFEYFSETQRNKGNFPGRFSGRQFSNSRSEMNVSTLELGDSALYLCASSLFGGGTDTQYFGPGTRLTVL.

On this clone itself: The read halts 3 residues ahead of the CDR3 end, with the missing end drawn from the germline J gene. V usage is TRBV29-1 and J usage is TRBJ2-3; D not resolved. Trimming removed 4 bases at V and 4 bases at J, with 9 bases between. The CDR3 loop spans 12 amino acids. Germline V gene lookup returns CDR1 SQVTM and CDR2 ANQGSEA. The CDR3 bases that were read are TGCAGCGTTGTCCCTAGTGCAGATACG. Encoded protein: CSVVPSADT. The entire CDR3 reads CSVVPSADTQYF.

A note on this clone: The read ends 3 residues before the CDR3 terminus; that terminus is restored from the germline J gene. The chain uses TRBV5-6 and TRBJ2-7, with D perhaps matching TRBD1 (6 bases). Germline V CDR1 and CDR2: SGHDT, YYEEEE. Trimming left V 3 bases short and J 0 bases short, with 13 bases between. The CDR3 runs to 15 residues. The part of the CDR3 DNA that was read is TGTGCCAGCAGCTCCCTGACAGGAAGCTCCTACGAG. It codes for CASSSLTGSSYE. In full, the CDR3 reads CASSSLTGSSYEQYF.

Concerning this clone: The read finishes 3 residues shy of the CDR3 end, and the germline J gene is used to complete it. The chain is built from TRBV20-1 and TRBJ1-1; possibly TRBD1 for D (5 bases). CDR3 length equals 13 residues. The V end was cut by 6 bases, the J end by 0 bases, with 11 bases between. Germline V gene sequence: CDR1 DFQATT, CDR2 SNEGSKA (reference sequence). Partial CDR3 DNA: TGCAGTGCCAATCAGGGCCTGAACACTGAA. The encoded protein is CSANQGLNTE. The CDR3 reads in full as CSANQGLNTEAFF.

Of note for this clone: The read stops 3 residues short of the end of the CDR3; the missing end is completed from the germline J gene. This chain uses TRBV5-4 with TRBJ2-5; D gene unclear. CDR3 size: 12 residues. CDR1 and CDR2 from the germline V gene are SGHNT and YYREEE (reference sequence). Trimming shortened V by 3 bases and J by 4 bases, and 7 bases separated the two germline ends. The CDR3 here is CASSSSGETQYF. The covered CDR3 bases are TGTGCCAGCAGCTCCAGTGGAGAGACC.

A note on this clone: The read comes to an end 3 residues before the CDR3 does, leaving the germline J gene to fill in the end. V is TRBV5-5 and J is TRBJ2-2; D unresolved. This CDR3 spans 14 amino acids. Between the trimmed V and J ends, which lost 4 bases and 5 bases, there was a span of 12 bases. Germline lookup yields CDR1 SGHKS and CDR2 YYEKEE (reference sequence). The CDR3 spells CASSPGSRTGELFF. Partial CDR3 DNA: TGTGCCAGCAGCCCCGGGTCCCGAACCGGGGAG.

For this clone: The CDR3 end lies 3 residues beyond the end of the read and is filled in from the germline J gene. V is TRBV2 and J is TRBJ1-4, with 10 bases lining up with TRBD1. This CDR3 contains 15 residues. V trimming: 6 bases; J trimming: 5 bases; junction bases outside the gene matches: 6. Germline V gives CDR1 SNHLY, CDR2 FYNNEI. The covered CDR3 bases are TGTGCCAGCAGCGGGACAGGGGCCTACAATGAAAAA. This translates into CASSGTGAYNEK. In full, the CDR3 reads CASSGTGAYNEKLFF. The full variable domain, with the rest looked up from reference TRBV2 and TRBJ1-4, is EPEVTQTPSHQVTQMGQEVILRCVPISNHLYFYWYRQILGQKVEFLVSFYNNEISEKSEIFDDQFSVERPDGSNFTLKIRSTKLEDSAMYFCASSGTGAYNEKLFFGSGTQLSVL.

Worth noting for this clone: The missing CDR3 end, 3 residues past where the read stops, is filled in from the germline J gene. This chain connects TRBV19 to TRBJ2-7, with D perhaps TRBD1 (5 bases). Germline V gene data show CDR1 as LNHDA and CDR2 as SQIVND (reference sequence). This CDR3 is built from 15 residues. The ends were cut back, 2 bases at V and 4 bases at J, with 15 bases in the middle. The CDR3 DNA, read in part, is TGTGCCAGTAGTATACGGGCAGGGCCCCCATACGAG. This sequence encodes CASSIRAGPPYE. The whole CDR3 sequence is CASSIRAGPPYEQYF.

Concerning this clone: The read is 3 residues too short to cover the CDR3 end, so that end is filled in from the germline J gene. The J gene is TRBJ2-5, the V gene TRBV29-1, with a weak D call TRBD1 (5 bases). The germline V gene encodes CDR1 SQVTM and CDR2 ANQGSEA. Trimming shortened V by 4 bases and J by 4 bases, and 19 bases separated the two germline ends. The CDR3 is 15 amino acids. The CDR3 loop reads CSVVYMLGPRETQYF. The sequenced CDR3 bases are TGCAGCGTTGTGTATATGCTGGGGCCCCGAGAGACC. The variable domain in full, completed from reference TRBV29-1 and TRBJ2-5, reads SAVISQKPSRDICQRGTSLTIQCQVDSQVTMMFWYRQQPGQSLTLIATANQGSEATYESGFVIDKFPISRPNLTFSTLTVSNMSPEDSSIYLCSVVYMLGPRETQYFGPGTRLLVL.

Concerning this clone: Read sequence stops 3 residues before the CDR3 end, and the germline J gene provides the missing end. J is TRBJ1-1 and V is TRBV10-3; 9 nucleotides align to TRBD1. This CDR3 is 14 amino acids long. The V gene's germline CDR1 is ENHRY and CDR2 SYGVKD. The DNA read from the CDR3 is TGTGCCATCAGTGAGTCGAAACAGGGGGCGCGA. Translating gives CAISESKQGAR. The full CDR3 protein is CAISESKQGARAFF.

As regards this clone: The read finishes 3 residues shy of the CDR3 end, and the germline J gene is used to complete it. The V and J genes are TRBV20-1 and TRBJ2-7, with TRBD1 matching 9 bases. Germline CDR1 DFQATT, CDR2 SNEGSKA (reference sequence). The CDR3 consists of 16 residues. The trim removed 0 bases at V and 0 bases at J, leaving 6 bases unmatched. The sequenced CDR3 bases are TGCAGTGCTAGAGATCTCGTACAGGGGGCCTCCTACGAG. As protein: CSARDLVQGASYE. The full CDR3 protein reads CSARDLVQGASYEQYF.

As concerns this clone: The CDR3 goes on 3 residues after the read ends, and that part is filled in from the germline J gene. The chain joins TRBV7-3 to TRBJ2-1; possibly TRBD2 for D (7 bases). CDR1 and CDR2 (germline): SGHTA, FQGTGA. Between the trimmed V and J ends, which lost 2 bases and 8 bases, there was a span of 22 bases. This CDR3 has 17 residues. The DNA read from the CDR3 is TGTGCCAGCAGCTTAGGCGGTACAGGGACGGGGGGATATGAG. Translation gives CASSLGGTGTGGYE. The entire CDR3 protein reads CASSLGGTGTGGYEQFF.